This entry features one TCR beta chain sequence. The protocol was immunoSEQ multiplex PCR, while the TCRdb copy is restricted to in-frame clones and leaves out a portion. The sample yields about 100,000 clones, 90% to 95% seen once. The CDR3 sequence is 15 residues long. With 2 bases removed from V and 5 bases from J, the gap between germline ends came to 13 bases. The germline CDR1 and CDR2 sequences are SEHNR and FQNEAQ (reference sequence). The sample comes from a study of blood T cell repertoires in COVID-19. The TCR comes from a human donor in a cohort sampled during active COVID-19. This sequence joins TRBV7-9 and TRBJ2-1; possible D gene TRBD1, 5 bases. Sequencing input: peripheral blood. The CDR3 DNA follows: TGTGCCAGCAGCTTAAGTACAGGAGAGAACAATGAGCAGTTCTTC. Translating it yields CASSLSTGENNEQFF.